The clone carrying this T cell receptor beta chain turned up a few times. TCRdb recomputed calls from the 5' RACE reads with MiXCR, one row per CDR3 protein. The data hold about 29,000 distinct CDR3 sequences, with about 10% observed a single time. These data come from a study of spatial heterogeneity in lung cancer. In the study overall: A total of approximately 77 untreated early-stage non-small cell lung cancer patients served as donors.

Time point noted: blood at routine non-recurrence follow-up after resection. From tumor, nontumor lung or frozen PBMC, whole RNA was taken unsorted for sequencing. V shed 6 bases and J shed 0 bases, with 9 bases lying between them. Looked up from germline, CDR1 is KGHSH and CDR2 is LQKENI. The CDR3 has 13 amino acids. The source material was PBMCs, sampled at follow-up. The V gene is TRBV18, the J gene TRBJ2-7; D not resolved. This TCR came from a female donor with early-stage non-small cell lung cancer. CDR3 in DNA: TGTGCCAGCTCTAAACAGAGCTCCTACGAGCAGTACTTC. It translates to CASSKQSSYEQYF.